This is a list of T cell receptor beta chains from one sample in a study of graft-versus-host responses after intestinal transplantation. The table came from immunoSEQ multiplex PCR; TCRdb's copy has only in-frame clones and leaves some out. The sample holds 100,000 to 120,000 clones, roughly 93% seen once. These TCRs are of unknown antigen specificity. The sequencing here drew on unstimulated CD8+ T cells sorted from spleen or lymph node cells, taken before intestinal transplant. These receptors were taken from a human donor who received an intestinal transplant. CDR3s include the opening cysteine and the closing phenylalanine or tryptophan. Fields, in order: D gene, J gene, V gene, clone size, CDR3 protein, CDR3 DNA. D genes are given only for firm matches. The size of a clone is reported for some rows only, either as once, few or many, or as a class for expanded clones.

>.|TRBJ1-1|TRBV6-1|.
CASTHQLGIEAFF
TGTGCCAGCACCCACCAATTAGGGATCGAAGCTTTCTTT
>.|TRBJ1-3|TRBV11-3|.
CASSSISGRHLRSRNTIYF
TGTGCCAGCAGCTCTATTAGCGGACGCCACCTGCGCTCCCGAAACACCATATATTTT
>TRBD2|TRBJ2-7|TRBV9|.
CASSVGTSGIYEQYF
TGTGCCAGCAGCGTAGGGACTAGCGGGATCTACGAGCAGTACTTC
>TRBD2|TRBJ2-5|TRBV4-1|.
CASSQDEGRGKTQYF
TGCGCCAGCAGCCAAGATGAGGGGAGGGGAAAGACCCAGTACTTC
>.|TRBJ2-2|TRBV5-1|.
CASSDTGLSNTGELFF
TGCGCCAGCAGCGACACAGGTTTATCGAACACCGGGGAGCTGTTTTTT
>.|TRBJ2-1|TRBV7-9|.
CASSFPGDYNEQFF
TGTGCCAGCAGCTTTCCCGGGGACTACAATGAGCAGTTCTTC
>TRBD2|TRBJ2-1|TRBV14|.
CASSHSQRGVYNEQFF
TGTGCCAGCAGCCATTCCCAGCGGGGGGTCTACAATGAGCAGTTCTTC
>.|TRBJ1-5|TRBV9|.
CASSPEGGNQPQHF
TGTGCCAGCAGCCCAGAAGGGGGCAATCAGCCCCAGCATTTT
>.|TRBJ2-7|TRBV27|.
CASSYAGPYEQYF
TGTGCCAGCAGTTATGCGGGGCCCTACGAGCAGTACTTC
>.|TRBJ2-1|TRBV4-1|.
CASSQENRASPYNEQFF
TGCGCCAGCAGCCAAGAAAATCGGGCTAGCCCCTACAATGAGCAGTTCTTC
>.|TRBJ1-5|TRBV6-1|once
CASSDTGGNQPQHF
TGTGCCAGCAGCGATACAGGCGGCAATCAGCCCCAGCATTTT
>.|TRBJ1-2|TRBV5-5|.
CASSLGPGMDRSYTF
TGTGCCAGCAGCTTGGGTCCGGGAATGGACCGGAGCTACACCTTC
>.|TRBJ2-7|TRBV28|.
CASSMDYEQYF
TGTGCCAGCAGTATGGATTACGAGCAGTACTTC
>.|TRBJ2-3|TRBV6-5|.
CASSYAVTDTQYF
TGTGCCAGCAGTTACGCGGTCACAGATACGCAGTATTTT
>.|TRBJ1-5|TRBV28|.
CASSLSRGRDQPQHF
TGTGCCAGCAGTTTATCACGAGGGAGAGATCAGCCCCAGCATTTT
>TRBD2|TRBJ2-7|TRBV19|.
CASTTSGGGLEQYF
TGTGCCAGTACCACTAGCGGAGGGGGGCTCGAGCAGTACTTC
>.|TRBJ2-2|TRBV6-5|.
CASRYTNTGELFF
TGTGCCAGCAGGTACACGAACACCGGGGAGCTGTTTTTT
>TRBD1|TRBJ1-2|TRBV27|.
CASSLSRTGYGYTF
TGTGCCAGCAGTTTATCGCGGACAGGCTATGGCTACACCTTC
>.|TRBJ2-7|TRBV7-8|.
CASSSLSSSYEQYF
TGTGCCAGCAGCTCACTAAGCAGCTCCTACGAGCAGTACTTC
>TRBD1|TRBJ1-5|TRBV2|.
CASSYQGAKQPQHF
TGTGCCAGCAGCTATCAGGGGGCCAAACAGCCCCAGCATTTT
>TRBD1|TRBJ1-2|TRBV7-3|.
CASTMTGPNYGYTF
TGTGCCAGCACCATGACAGGGCCCAACTATGGCTACACCTTC
>TRBD1|TRBJ2-7|TRBV2|.
CASIPDRVGGALRGQYF
TGTGCCAGCATCCCCGACAGGGTAGGGGGAGCCCTTCGGGGGCAGTACTTC
>.|TRBJ2-1|TRBV7-6|.
CASSSGRGNEQFF
TGTGCCAGCAGCTCCGGACGGGGGAATGAGCAGTTCTTC
>TRBD1|TRBJ2-4|TRBV6-5|.
CASSREPGQGYIQYF
TGTGCCAGCAGCCGCGAACCGGGACAGGGTTACATTCAGTACTTC
>TRBD2|TRBJ2-7|TRBV11-1|.
CASSWGAAGVDEQYF
TGTGCCAGCAGCTGGGGCGCAGCGGGAGTGGACGAGCAGTACTTC
>TRBD2|TRBJ2-1|TRBV27|.
CASSLGLAGTTRKYNEQFF
TGTGCCAGCAGTCTGGGACTAGCGGGGACGACACGTAAATACAATGAGCAGTTCTTC
>.|TRBJ2-3|TRBV7-8|.
CASSSLLGDTQYF
TGTGCCAGCAGCTCCCTATTAGGAGATACGCAGTATTTT
>TRBD1|TRBJ2-7|TRBV11-2|.
CASSLWRDRSYEQYF
TGTGCCAGCAGCTTATGGCGGGACAGGTCCTACGAGCAGTACTTC
>.|TRBJ2-3|TRBV2|.
CASSEGPATDTQYF
TGTGCCAGCAGTGAAGGTCCCGCCACAGATACGCAGTATTTT
>TRBD2|TRBJ2-1|TRBV13|.
CASSTSEYYNEQFF
TGTGCCAGCAGCACTAGCGAGTACTACAATGAGCAGTTCTTC
>.|TRBJ1-1|TRBV5-6|once
CASSFSRTEAFF
TGTGCCAGCAGTTTTTCCCGGACTGAAGCTTTCTTT
>.|TRBJ1-5|TRBV19|.
CASKLYSNQPQHF
TGTGCCAGTAAGTTATATAGCAATCAGCCCCAGCATTTT
>.|TRBJ1-2|TRBV6-6|.
CAVARSPNYGYTF
TGTGCCGTCGCCAGGAGCCCTAACTATGGCTACACCTTC
>TRBD1|TRBJ1-1|TRBV15|.
CATSSDRGRGTEAFF
TGTGCCACCAGCAGTGACAGGGGGCGAGGCACTGAAGCTTTCTTT
>TRBD2|TRBJ2-3|TRBV29-1|.
CSATGTRHTDTQYF
TGCAGTGCTACGGGGACTAGACACACAGATACGCAGTATTTT
>.|TRBJ1-2|TRBV2|.
CASSVPGYTF
TGTGCCAGCAGTGTTCCTGGCTACACCTTC
>TRBD1|TRBJ1-1|TRBV10-1|.
CASSSSDRSKTFF
TGCGCCAGCAGTTCATCGGACAGGTCGAAAACTTTCTTT
>.|TRBJ2-7|TRBV27|.
CASSFRSPNDEQYF
TGTGCCAGCAGTTTTAGGTCCCCAAACGACGAGCAGTACTTC
>TRBD2|TRBJ2-7|TRBV6-5|.
CASSWSSGYEQYF
TGTGCCAGCAGTTGGTCTAGCGGGTACGAGCAGTACTTC
>TRBD2|TRBJ2-3|TRBV5-1|.
CASSLSGDFPITDTQYF
TGCGCCAGCAGCTTAAGCGGGGATTTTCCGATCACAGATACGCAGTATTTT
>.|TRBJ2-7|TRBV4-1|once
CASSQVNGVGQLYEQYF
TGCGCCAGCAGCCAAGTTAATGGGGTAGGACAGCTTTACGAGCAGTACTTC
>.|TRBJ2-7|TRBV4-1|.
CASSQVAGQAMEQYF
TGCGCCAGCAGCCAAGTAGCGGGACAGGCTATGGAGCAGTACTTC
>TRBD2|TRBJ2-7|TRBV4-1|.
CASSPGTSAYEQYF
TGCGCCAGCAGCCCCGGGACTAGCGCCTACGAGCAGTACTTC
>TRBD1|TRBJ2-5|TRBV10-3|.
CAISGLTGSQETQYF
TGTGCCATCAGTGGACTGACAGGGAGCCAGGAGACCCAGTACTTC
>.|TRBJ2-1|TRBV7-9|.
CASRPYRDNEQFF
TGTGCCAGCAGGCCGTACCGGGACAATGAGCAGTTCTTC